A single sample is the source of the 13 T cell receptor beta chains below, sequenced in a study of T cells in Graves' hyperthyroidism and ophthalmopathy. The investigators amplified TCR beta CDR3 regions from RNA transcripts. HTBI primers drove first-round RT-PCR of the TCR CDR3. TCRdb independently ran MiXCR on the multiplex PCR reads; one entry per CDR3 protein. Among fewer than 750,000 distinct CDR3 sequences listed, more than 14% were seen once. Specimen: blood. The receptors were sampled from a woman aged 50 to 60 with Graves' ophthalmopathy.

The V and J genes are TRBV7-3 and TRBJ1-2; tentative D call: TRBD1 (6 bases). This CDR3 is built from 15 residues. V dropped 1 base and J dropped 4 bases, with 13 bases sitting between them. The germline CDR1 and CDR2 sequences are SGHTA and FQGTGA. CDR3 in DNA: TGTGCCAGCAGCTTAATCAGGGGAGGTAGCTATGGCTACACCTTC. Translated: CASSLIRGGSYGYTF.

This clonotype showed up many times. This chain links TRBV20-1 with TRBJ2-3; tentative D call: TRBD2 (5 bases). V dropped 2 bases and J dropped 10 bases, with 22 bases sitting between them. CDR3 length: 15 residues. CDR1 and CDR2 from the germline V gene are DFQATT and SNEGSKA (reference sequence). The CDR3 here is CSARLIANVGVPQYF. The CDR3 DNA is TGCAGTGCTAGATTGATAGCAAATGTGGGAGTACCGCAGTATTTT.

The sample holds many counts of this clonotype. The chain is built from TRBV20-1 and TRBJ2-3; 7 bases are a match to TRBD2. Germline lookup yields CDR1 DFQATT and CDR2 SNEGSKA (reference sequence). CDR3 length: 13 residues. V lost 4 bases, J lost 6 bases, and 7 bases stayed unmatched. CDR3 nucleotide sequence: TGCAGTGCTAATGGAGCGGGATCGGATACGCAGTATTTT. This translates into CSANGAGSDTQYF.

This clonotype was seen ten or more times. The V call is TRBV12-3 or TRBV12-4, the J call TRBJ2-7; 9 nucleotides align to TRBD1. J was trimmed by 3 bases and V by 6 bases; bases with no gene match: 9. CDR3 size: 15 residues. The CDR3 coding sequence is TGTGCCAGCAGCCCCTGGGACAGGGTTATCTACGAGCAGTACTTC. Its translation: CASSPWDRVIYEQYF.

This clonotype was observed a single time. It may be a read error: a sequence one base away is much more abundant. The chain recombines TRBV24-1 with TRBJ2-7; D gene ambiguous. This CDR3 has 13 amino acids. Germline CDR1 reads KGHDR; CDR2 reads SFDVKD. V lost 5 bases, J lost 6 bases, and 13 bases lay in between. In DNA, the CDR3 is TGTGCCACCAGTGGTGGAGCCATGGGCGAGCAGTACTTC. Translating gives CATSGGAMGEQYF.

This clonotype was seen ten or more times. The chain carries TRBV30 and TRBJ2-5; tentative D call: TRBD2 (5 bases). V lost 5 bases to trimming and J lost 4 bases, with 23 bases between them. The CDR3 length is 16 residues. Germline values: CDR1 GTSNPN, CDR2 SVGIG (reference sequence). This CDR3 is CAWAGLASRGRETQYF. CDR3 sequence (DNA): TGTGCCTGGGCGGGTCTAGCTTCGAGAGGACGAGAGACCCAGTACTTC.

This clonotype has at least ten counts. J is TRBJ2-3 and V is TRBV2; no clear D. V lost 10 bases and J 4 bases, leaving 12 bases between the germline ends. The CDR3 is made up of 12 amino acids. Germline values: CDR1 SNHLY, CDR2 FYNNEI. The CDR3 sequence: CATSWVADTQYF. CDR3 bases: TGTGCCACCTCCTGGGTCGCAGATACGCAGTATTTT.

There are many counts of this clonotype. CDR3: CSGSGRAGGELFF. The CDR3 nucleotides are TGCAGCGGAAGCGGGAGGGCCGGTGGGGAGCTGTTTTTT. The rearrangement links TRBV29-1 to TRBJ2-2; 10 bases match TRBD2. The length of the CDR3 is 13 residues. The germline V gene has CDR1 SQVTM and CDR2 ANQGSEA. J was trimmed by 8 bases and V by 7 bases; bases with no gene match: 7.

The rearrangement uses TRBV28 and TRBJ2-7; the match to TRBD2 covers 11 bases. This CDR3 is built from 14 residues. After removal of 11 bases from V and 4 bases from J, the junction contained 10 bases not matched to a gene. The V gene's germline CDR1 is MDHEN and CDR2 SYDVKM. The CDR3 loop reads CAGTMTSGKYEQYF. The CDR3 DNA follows: TGTGCCGGCACTATGACTAGCGGGAAATACGAGCAGTACTTC.

In this sample, this clonotype turned up many times. The chain uses TRBV9 and TRBJ2-2, with 11 bases fitting TRBD2. Germline CDR1 is SGDLS and CDR2 is YYNGEE. The CDR3 contains 16 residues. With 2 bases clipped from V and 7 bases from J, the junction kept 7 bases outside the gene matches. The CDR3 region is CASSVLAGGLVGELFF. The DNA of the CDR3 is TGTGCCAGCAGCGTCTTAGCGGGAGGGCTGGTCGGGGAGCTGTTTTTT.

This clonotype was seen at least ten times. The rearrangement links TRBV7-2 to TRBJ1-1; weak D call: TRBD1 (6 bases). The V end lost 3 bases, the J end lost 1 base, and 12 bases lay between the germline ends. Germline V lookup: CDR1 SGHTA, CDR2 FQGNSA. The CDR3 runs to 15 residues. The CDR3, as DNA: TGTGCCAGCAGCTTCGGTAGGGGGAGGAACACTGAAGCTTTCTTT. Protein product: CASSFGRGRNTEAFF.

As regards this clonotype: This may arise from a read error, as a much more abundant clone is one base away. The chain carries TRBV5-1 and TRBJ2-7, with D perhaps matching TRBD2 (5 bases). The CDR3 runs to 16 residues. CDR1 is SGHRS, CDR2 YFSETQ, per germline. V lost 4 bases, J lost 2 bases, and 19 bases lay in between. CDR3 DNA sequence: TGCGCCAGCAGCCTCGGGAATGGCGACACTCCCTACGAGCAGTACTTC. It encodes CASSLGNGDTPYEQYF.

The chain couples TRBV6-1 to TRBJ1-2, with 11 nucleotides matching TRBD1. V was pared by 6 bases and J by 7 bases, with 10 bases of the junction left unmatched. From germline, CDR1 is MNHNS and CDR2 SASEGT. This CDR3 comprises 15 residues. Here the CDR3 DNA reads TGTGCCAGCAGACGGACAGGGGGCGAGGTTGGTGGCTACACCTTC. Amino acid sequence: CASRRTGGEVGGYTF.